This T cell receptor beta chain is from a study of blood T cell repertoires in COVID-19 (TCRdb year 2020). Looking at the study overall: The collaborator samples originated in the United States, Italy and Spain and spanned the acute and convalescent phases of COVID-19. The prospective study material was composed of cDNA or gDNA derived from T cells, B-cell-depleted T cells, or PBMCs. The dataset comprised deeply sampled blood TCRbeta repertoires from subjects exposed to, actively infected with, or recovered from COVID-19. The repertoires were made available in a free public database intended to serve as a resource for research on the immune response to SARS-CoV-2. The samples were drawn from two sources: the first 160 participants of the ongoing ImmuneRACE study, and 950 to 1,500 subjects contributed by 6 global collaborators. Sample metadata almost always included a de-identified subject ID, COVID-19 status, age in years and sex. Where HLA class I and class II types were available, the types were taken from metadata supplied by the sample provider, not from assay-based typing.

Collaborating institutions collected whole blood in K2EDTA tubes following their own protocols. For TCRbeta analysis, collaborator samples were shipped as frozen whole blood, as isolated PBMCs, or as DNA extracted from either sample type. Regarding this clone: Its antigen is not yet known. No base quality values were provided; no much bigger clone lies one nucleotide off.

TCRbeta CDR3 regions were amplified from genomic DNA using the immunoSEQ Assay, a bias-controlled multiplex PCR. From the authors' description of their analysis: The number of nucleated cells in each sample was estimated by amplification of reference gene primers within the assay. To quantify the absolute abundance of each unique TCRbeta CDR3 rearrangement, sequence reads were collapsed and filtered. For each sample, productive Simpson clonality was calculated by taking the square root of Simpson's diversity index across productive rearrangements. TCRdb mirrors the immuneACCESS table, restricted to in-frame sequences. Some clones are absent from its copies; in checked studies, under half trace to an unresolved V gene, and the reason for the others is unknown. D and trimming come from the DNA, and the V and J calls and clone size come from that table. This sample comprises 360,000 or so clones, nearly 90% of them detected only once. The top ten hold about 6.8% of the sample.

Overall study results and their limits: Clinical and demographic metadata were provided uncurated, with the amount varying by source and participant.

CDR1 is given as SGHAT and CDR2 as FQNNGV, both from the germline V gene. At the junction V is shortened by 3 bases and J by 4 bases; bases outside the gene matches: 5. From the cysteine through the phenylalanine, the CDR3 covers 14 amino acids. Of all the DNA, just the CDR3 is kept, 42 bases in frame from base 1. The sequence joins TRBV11-2 to TRBJ1-1, with 7 bases aligning to TRBD1. The specimen was peripheral blood. The receptor comes from a man aged 18 to 29 with active or convalescent COVID-19. CDR3 reads: CASSFGQGGTEAFF. The DNA sequence reads TGTGCCAGCAGCTTTGGTCAGGGGGGCACTGAAGCTTTCTTT.